The 29 T cell receptor beta chains given below trace back to one sample, sequenced in a study of cytomegalovirus exposure and HLA in healthy donors. Use of 60 Vbeta and 13 Jbeta primers characterized the PCR. Profiled with immunoSEQ multiplex PCR; TCRdb holds only in-frame clones, not every one. This sample has 140,000 or so clones, with 78% found just once. Specimen: PBMCs. The receptor set was obtained from a female donor in good health and CMV-seronegative.

This clone was seen once. V usage is TRBV6-1 and J usage is TRBJ1-2; TRBD1 aligns across 7 bases. Trimming took 4 bases from V and 5 from J; bases not matched to a gene: 16. The CDR3 sequence is 17 residues long. Germline lookup yields CDR1 MNHNS and CDR2 SASEGT. The CDR3 protein is CASSALGTDSGRYGYTF. The DNA of the CDR3 is TGTGCCAGCAGTGCCCTCGGGACAGACTCGGGTCGGTATGGCTACACCTTC.

The chain combines TRBV14 with TRBJ2-7, with TRBD1 matching 7 bases. Germline values: CDR1 SGHDN, CDR2 FVKESK. Trimming removed 4 bases from V and 4 bases from J; junction bases left unmatched: 10. This CDR3 is 15 amino acids long. CDR3 region: CASSRIQGTLYEQYF. The CDR3 DNA reads TGTGCCAGCAGCCGCATACAGGGGACACTTTACGAGCAGTACTTC.

The genes are TRBV4-1 and TRBJ1-5; D ambiguous. CDR1 is MGHRA and CDR2 is YSYEKL in the germline V gene. V was cut by 1 base and J by 0 bases, with 4 bases left in between. This CDR3 has 14 amino acids. The CDR3 nucleotides read TGCGCCAGCAGCCAAGGACATAGCAATCAGCCCCAGCATTTT. Translated, it gives CASSQGHSNQPQHF.

This clone was seen only a few times. V usage is TRBV19 and J usage is TRBJ2-2, with unresolved D. Trimming took off 3 bases at V and 2 bases at J, with 13 bases between the two ends. CDR3 length: 16 residues. Germline CDR1 reads LNHDA; CDR2 reads SQIVND (reference sequence). The CDR3 sequence: CASSMIIDTNTGELFF. CDR3 sequence (DNA): TGTGCCAGTAGTATGATCATCGACACAAACACCGGGGAGCTGTTTTTT.

In this sample, this clone turned up a few times. Other nucleotide sequences from this sample produce the same CDR3. V is TRBV27 and J is TRBJ1-5; the D gene is possibly TRBD1 (6 bases). The V and J ends lost 5 bases and 0 bases respectively, with 8 bases between them. Germline V gene data show CDR1 as MNHEY and CDR2 as SMNVEV (reference sequence). The CDR3 totals 14 residues. The CDR3 loop is CASSHRDSNQPQHF. The CDR3 DNA reads TGTGCCAGCAGTCACAGGGATAGCAATCAGCCCCAGCATTTT.

The rearrangement joins TRBV28 to TRBJ2-1; the match to TRBD1 covers 11 bases. Germline V lookup: CDR1 MDHEN, CDR2 SYDVKM. The ends lost 5 bases at V and 9 bases at J; junction bases unmatched: 9. The CDR3 spans 15 residues. The CDR3 loop is CASSDGTGGRREQFF. The CDR3 nucleotides are TGTGCCAGCAGTGATGGGACAGGGGGTCGGCGTGAGCAGTTCTTC.

This clone was observed a handful of times. The rearrangement links TRBV6-5 to TRBJ1-5; no clear D gene. The germline V gene has CDR1 MNHEY and CDR2 SVGAGI. This CDR3 contains 13 residues. V lost 7 bases and J lost 6, with 13 bases in between. CDR3: CASMRVVGQPQHF. The CDR3 DNA is TGTGCCAGCATGAGGGTGGTAGGTCAGCCCCAGCATTTT.

The chain employs TRBV30 and TRBJ2-2; no firm D call. The CDR3 length is 11 residues. Trimming stripped 0 bases from V and 8 bases from J, with 4 bases between. Germline loops: CDR1 GTSNPN, CDR2 SVGIG (reference sequence). The CDR3 region is CAWSVLGELFF. In DNA form, the CDR3 reads TGTGCCTGGAGTGTACTTGGGGAGCTGTTTTTT.

This rearrangement joins TRBV25-1 to TRBJ1-2; D is unresolved. Germline CDR1 is MGHDK and CDR2 is SYGVNS. V was clipped by 6 bases and J by 5 bases, with 7 bases between them. CDR3 length: 11 residues. The CDR3 loop is CASRSVYGYTF. The CDR3, as DNA: TGTGCCAGCAGATCGGTTTATGGCTACACCTTC.

The chain uses TRBV5-1 and TRBJ1-4; possibly TRBD1 for D (5 bases). The CDR3 sequence is 14 residues long. Germline lookup yields CDR1 SGHRS and CDR2 YFSETQ. Deletions cut 2 bases from V and 4 bases from J, with 9 bases between. The CDR3 region has the DNA TGCGCCAGCAGCTTTTCCAGGGTTAATGAAAAACTGTTTTTT. The encoded protein is CASSFSRVNEKLFF.

The V gene is TRBV7-9, the J gene TRBJ1-3; D perhaps matches TRBD1 (5 bases). This CDR3 has 16 amino acids. Deletions cut 2 bases from V and 0 bases from J, with 11 bases between. From germline, CDR1 is SEHNR and CDR2 FQNEAQ (reference sequence). The CDR3 region has the DNA TGTGCCAGCAGCTTACTGGGACTGACCTCTGGAAACACCATATATTTT. Translation gives CASSLLGLTSGNTIYF.

The chain carries TRBV9 and TRBJ2-7, with unresolved D. This CDR3 spans 14 amino acids. Germline V gene sequence: CDR1 SGDLS, CDR2 YYNGEE. Trimming shortened V by 0 bases and J by 0 bases, and 7 bases separated the two germline ends. CDR3 sequence reads: CASSVGVSSYEQYF. The CDR3, as DNA: TGTGCCAGCAGCGTAGGTGTCAGCTCCTACGAGCAGTACTTC. The entire variable domain, with the rest obtained from reference TRBV9 and TRBJ2-7, is as follows: DSGVTQTPKHLITATGQRVTLRCSPRSGDLSVYWYQQSLDQGLQFLIQYYNGEERAKGNILERFSAQQFPDLHSELNLSSLELGDSALYFCASSVGVSSYEQYFGPGTRLTVT.

This rearrangement joins TRBV7-6 to TRBJ2-7; 9 nucleotides agree with TRBD1. Germline assignment: CDR1 SGHVS and CDR2 FNYEAQ. Trimming took 6 bases from V and 7 from J; bases not matched to a gene: 7. The CDR3 covers 13 residues. CDR3 in amino acids: CASRPGQGLEQYF. Written as DNA, the CDR3 is TGTGCCAGCAGACCGGGACAGGGCTTGGAGCAGTACTTC.

The V gene is TRBV19, the J gene TRBJ2-1; D gene ambiguous. V lost 7 bases, J lost 4 bases, and 14 bases lay in between. The CDR3 runs to 14 residues. Germline CDR1 and CDR2: LNHDA and SQIVND (reference sequence). The CDR3 region is CASTNTRRYNEQFF. CDR3 bases: TGTGCCAGTACCAATACTCGTCGGTACAATGAGCAGTTCTTC.

With respect to this clone: Other DNA sequences in the sample encode the same CDR3. The V gene is TRBV5-6, the J gene TRBJ1-1; D not certain. This CDR3 is built from 15 residues. Germline V gives CDR1 SGHDT, CDR2 YYEEEE. Trimming left V 4 bases short and J 7 bases short, with 20 bases between. The CDR3 nucleotides read TGTGCCAGCAGCACCGGGCCCGGAAAGCGGGGTGAAGCTTTCTTT. Its protein product is CASSTGPGKRGEAFF.

V is TRBV18 and J is TRBJ2-1; tentatively, D is TRBD2 (5 bases). Germline V lookup: CDR1 KGHSH, CDR2 LQKENI. The CDR3 runs 15 residues. V was cut by 1 base and J by 10 bases, with 17 bases left in between. The CDR3 protein is CASSPRRGISGEQFF. As DNA, the CDR3 is TGTGCCAGCTCACCACGACGAGGGATATCGGGGGAGCAGTTCTTC.

The chain is built from TRBV19 and TRBJ1-1; the D gene is possibly TRBD1 (6 bases). V lost 5 bases and J lost 7, with 17 bases in between. The germline CDR1 and CDR2 sequences are LNHDA and SQIVND (reference sequence). This CDR3 spans 14 amino acids. CDR3 region: CASSDVLQGNEAFF. In DNA form, the CDR3 reads TGTGCCAGTAGTGATGTCTTACAGGGAAATGAAGCTTTCTTT.

The chain links TRBV6-1 to TRBJ1-4; D not certain. The V end was cut by 4 bases, the J end by 12 bases, with 12 bases between. Germline CDR1 MNHNS, CDR2 SASEGT. CDR3 length: 12 residues. The CDR3 region is CASSAIGAELFF. CDR3 coding DNA: TGTGCCAGCAGTGCGATTGGTGCGGAACTGTTTTTT.

V and J are TRBV27 and TRBJ2-7; 7 bases agree with TRBD2. With V trimmed by 6 bases and J by 2 bases, 10 bases remained unmatched. This CDR3 spans 15 amino acids. Germline CDR1 reads MNHEY; CDR2 reads SMNVEV (reference sequence). The CDR3 DNA follows: TGTGCCAGCAGGGGAGCGGGAAGTCTAACCTACGAGCAGTACTTC. It translates to CASRGAGSLTYEQYF.

The V and J genes are TRBV6-5 and TRBJ1-4; 7 nucleotides agree with TRBD1. Germline V gives CDR1 MNHEY, CDR2 SVGAGI. Trimming at V came to 7 bases and at J to 7 bases, leaving 9 bases not matched to a gene. CDR3 length equals 14 residues. This CDR3 is CASKKRGLSEKLFF. The CDR3 region has the DNA TGTGCCAGCAAAAAAAGGGGGCTAAGTGAAAAACTGTTTTTT.

The rearrangement links TRBV29-1 to TRBJ2-5; the match to TRBD1 covers 9 bases. The DNA end favors TRBJ2-7, so the J call may be wrong. The CDR3 is made up of 13 amino acids. Per germline, CDR1 SQVTM and CDR2 ANQGSEA. CDR3 protein: CSVEKGTGSEQYF. The CDR3 bases are TGCAGCGTTGAAAAAGGGACAGGGTCCGAGCAGTACTTC.

The chain joins TRBV5-6 to TRBJ1-1; D not certain. This CDR3 contains 12 residues. Germline V gene data show CDR1 as SGHDT and CDR2 as YYEEEE. Trimming stripped 0 bases from V and 11 bases from J, with 11 bases between. In DNA, the CDR3 is TGTGCCAGCAGCTTGGGAGGGTGGCGGGCTTTCTTT. It translates to CASSLGGWRAFF.

The V call is TRBV11-2, the J call TRBJ2-1; TRBD2 is a possible D gene (5 bases). The CDR3 is made up of 15 amino acids. Trimming removed 1 base from V and 4 bases from J, with 11 bases in between. The germline V gene encodes CDR1 SGHAT and CDR2 FQNNGV. The CDR3 reads CASSLVARRYNEQFF. CDR3 sequence (DNA): TGTGCCAGCAGCTTAGTAGCGAGAAGATACAATGAGCAGTTCTTC. Full variable domain (rest looked up from reference TRBV11-2 and TRBJ2-1): EAGVAQSPRYKIIEKRQSVAFWCNPISGHATLYWYQQILGQGPKLLIQFQNNGVVDDSQLPKDRFSAERLKGVDSTLKIQPAKLEDSAVYLCASSLVARRYNEQFFGPGTRLTVL.

This chain connects TRBV23-1 to TRBJ2-5, with 8 positions matching TRBD1. TRBV23-1 is placed among ORFs of uncertain function. Germline trimming cut 3 bases from V and 3 bases from J; bases unmatched to any gene: 6. This CDR3 comprises 15 residues. The DNA for the CDR3 is TGCGCCAGCAGTCACCGACAGGGGAAAAAAGAGACCCAGTACTTC. Amino acid sequence: CASSHRQGKKETQYF.

CDR3 region: CASSQLPTGADTQYF. In DNA, the CDR3 is TGTGCCAGCAGCCAACTACCTACGGGGGCAGATACGCAGTATTTT. The J gene is TRBJ2-3, the V gene TRBV4-2; a weak D match, TRBD2 (6 bases). This CDR3 has 15 amino acids. The V gene's germline CDR1 is LGHNA and CDR2 YNFKEQ. V was trimmed by 2 bases and J by 4 bases, leaving 13 bases between them.

V usage is TRBV29-1 and J usage is TRBJ1-1; 8 nucleotides align to TRBD1. This CDR3 has 13 amino acids. V lost 5 bases, J lost 4 bases, and 6 bases stayed unmatched. Germline values: CDR1 SQVTM, CDR2 ANQGSEA. This CDR3 is CSVMQGAGTEAFF. Here the CDR3 DNA reads TGCAGCGTTATGCAGGGGGCGGGCACTGAAGCTTTCTTT.

The CDR3 loop reads CASSFRQASPDTQYF. The DNA for the CDR3 is TGTGCCAGTAGTTTCCGACAGGCCAGCCCAGATACGCAGTATTTT. The chain links TRBV19 to TRBJ2-3; D possibly corresponds to TRBD1 (6 bases). V was trimmed by 5 bases and J by 4 bases, leaving 16 bases between them. The CDR3 sequence is 15 residues long. Germline V lookup: CDR1 LNHDA, CDR2 SQIVND (reference sequence).

The V gene is TRBV7-8, the J gene TRBJ2-1; 9 bases line up with TRBD2. The germline CDR1 and CDR2 sequences are SGHVS and FQNEAQ. The V gene end was trimmed by 0 bases and the J gene end by 6 bases; junction bases not matched to a gene: 9. This CDR3 spans 17 amino acids. This chain's CDR3 is CASSLAWLLAGFNEQFF. The CDR3 nucleotides are TGTGCCAGCAGCTTAGCGTGGCTCCTAGCGGGGTTCAATGAGCAGTTCTTC.

This clone was picked up a small number of times. This chain links TRBV11-3 with TRBJ1-1; TRBD1 might be the D (6 bases). Germline assignment: CDR1 SGHNT and CDR2 YENEEA. Trimming stripped 4 bases from V and 6 bases from J, with 12 bases between. The CDR3 sequence is 13 residues long. CDR3 nucleotides: TGTGCCAGCAGCTCGACAGGCCAGGCTGAAGCTTTCTTT. The encoded protein is CASSSTGQAEAFF.